This T cell receptor (beta chain) was documented in a study of CD8+ T cells in alopecia areata. The CDR3 totals 15 residues. The germline V gene has CDR1 MNHEY and CDR2 SMNVEV (reference sequence). V lost 4 bases to trimming and J lost 0 bases; unmatched junction nucleotides: 2. Notes on the study in general: Scalp samples also contribute reads from the resident alphabeta T cells found in normal skin. Alopecia totalis/universalis scalp especially showed more expanded CD8+ clones than normal scalp. Mice showed TCR sharing more clearly than patients did, possibly owing to HLA.

It was cDNA, reverse transcribed from extracted RNA, that served as the sequencing template. TCRdb's copy holds only in-frame clones and misses some; the assay was immunoSEQ multiplex PCR. The repertoire includes 90,000 to 150,000 clones, about 60% of them detected once, and roughly 3.1% sits in the top ten. Separation by sorting yielded CD4+ and CD8+ T cells from PBMCs. Comments on this clone: Its antigen is undetermined.

The sample comprised CD4+ T cells sorted from blood. The TCR sequence derives from a human donor in good health. The chain combines TRBV27 with TRBJ2-2; TRBD1 aligns across 7 bases. The CDR3 nucleotides are TGTGCCAGCAGTTCGGACAGGACGAACACCGGGGAGCTGTTTTTT. Its translation is CASSSDRTNTGELFF.